The 28 T cell receptor beta chains below were found in one sample sequenced in a study of blood T cell repertoires in COVID-19 (dated by TCRdb to about 2020). The library was made by the immunoSEQ multiplex PCR assay. What TCRdb holds here is the immuneACCESS table cut down to in-frame rearrangements. Part of the clones is not present; checked against another copy, under half of the missing clones reflect an unresolved V gene, and the others are unexplained. The sample profile shows 97,000 or so clones; approximately 84% of them were found once. 8.5% to 10% of the sample lies in the top ten. The sample taken for sequencing was peripheral blood. These TCRs come from a man aged 40-50 years with active or convalescent COVID-19.

This clone has a single count. The rearrangement uses TRBV9 and TRBJ1-2; 7 bases align to TRBD1. Germline V lookup: CDR1 SGDLS, CDR2 YYNGEE. The trim removed 0 bases at V and 7 bases at J, leaving 3 bases unmatched. The CDR3 sequence is 13 residues long. CDR3 protein: CASSVGGGRGYTF. The DNA for the CDR3 is TGTGCCAGCAGCGTAGGAGGGGGCCGTGGCTACACCTTC.

This clone has only one observation. The chain couples TRBV20-1 to TRBJ2-3, with 10 bases that match TRBD2. The CDR3 is 18 amino acids. Looked up from germline, CDR1 is DFQATT and CDR2 is SNEGSKA (reference sequence). J gave up 2 bases and V 3 bases, and 14 bases lay outside the gene matches. The CDR3 bases are TGCAGTGCTAGTTTCTCTAGCGGGGGCCCCAAAATCACAGATACGCAGTATTTT. This encodes CSASFSSGGPKITDTQYF.

V is TRBV7-6 and J is TRBJ1-2, with a possible D match to TRBD1 (5 bases). V shed 5 bases and J shed 3 bases, with 10 bases lying between them. The germline V gene encodes CDR1 SGHVS and CDR2 FNYEAQ. The CDR3 length is 13 residues. CDR3 protein: CASSLGGDYGYTF. The DNA of the CDR3 is TGTGCCAGCAGCCTCGGGGGGGACTATGGCTACACCTTC.

The chain uses TRBV6-2 or TRBV6-3 and TRBJ2-2, with 8 bases fitting TRBD2. The CDR3 has 13 residues. Germline-derived CDR1 and CDR2 are MNHEY and SVGEGT. V was clipped by 4 bases and J by 5 bases; unmatched bases: 0. In nucleotides, the CDR3 is TGTGCCAGCAGTTCGGGGGGGACCGGGGAGCTGTTTTTT. Translating gives CASSSGGTGELFF.

This clone was observed a few times. This chain connects TRBV6-5 to TRBJ1-5; TRBD1 might be the D (5 bases). The germline gives CDR1 MNHEY, CDR2 SVGAGI. The CDR3 extends over 14 amino acids. Trimming pared 2 bases from V and 7 bases from J, leaving 12 bases between. CDR3: CASSYGRGGQPQHF. The CDR3 bases are TGTGCCAGCAGTTACGGGAGGGGTGGACAGCCCCAGCATTTT.

The chain combines TRBV10-3 with TRBJ2-2; TRBD1 is a possible D gene (8 bases). V gave up 6 bases and J gave up 4 bases, with 21 bases separating them. Germline lookup yields CDR1 ENHRY and CDR2 SYGVKD. The CDR3 is 17 residues long. CDR3: CAISNQVTGEGTGELFF. CDR3 bases: TGTGCCATCAGCAACCAGGTGACAGGGGAGGGCACCGGGGAGCTGTTTTTT.

The CDR3 nucleotides are TGCGCCAGCAGCTTGGAAGCGGGGACGAATGAGCAGTTCTTC. This gives the protein CASSLEAGTNEQFF. V usage is TRBV5-1 and J usage is TRBJ2-1; the match to TRBD2 covers 7 bases. The CDR3 runs 14 residues. Trimming took 0 bases from V and 7 from J; bases not matched to a gene: 4. Germline CDR1 and CDR2: SGHRS and YFSETQ.

The rearrangement uses TRBV2 and TRBJ1-5, with D uncertain. Germline lookup yields CDR1 SNHLY and CDR2 FYNNEI. The CDR3 has 13 amino acids. V lost 6 bases and J lost 2, with 8 bases in between. This CDR3 is CASRWEGNQPQHF. The CDR3 DNA reads TGTGCCAGCAGATGGGAGGGCAATCAGCCCCAGCATTTT.

This chain connects TRBV3-1 (or the pseudogene TRBV3-2) to TRBJ2-2; 10 bases map to TRBD2. The V segment lost 3 bases and the J segment 4 bases; nucleotides outside the gene matches: 8. CDR1 is LGHDT, CDR2 YNNKEL, per germline (reference sequence). The CDR3 length is 17 residues. The CDR3 coding sequence is TGTGCCAGCAGCCAGAAGCGGGGGGGCGTCGGCACCGGGGAGCTGTTTTTT. Translating it yields CASSQKRGGVGTGELFF.

The genes are TRBV7-3 and TRBJ2-1; the D is unclear. Trimming removed 5 bases at V and 4 bases at J, with 9 bases between. The CDR3 contains 13 residues. Germline loops: CDR1 SGHTA, CDR2 FQGTGA. The CDR3 DNA reads TGTGCCAGCAGCCCCAGAGGATACAATGAGCAGTTCTTC. Its translation is CASSPRGYNEQFF. The whole variable domain, remainder taken from reference TRBV7-3 and TRBJ2-1, is GAGVSQTPSNKVTEKGKYVELRCDPISGHTALYWYRQSLGQGPEFLIYFQGTGAADDSGLPNDRFFAVRPEGSVSTLKIQRTERGDSAVYLCASSPRGYNEQFFGPGTRLTVL.

The chain is built from TRBV10-3 and TRBJ2-4; TRBD1 agrees at 9 bases. This CDR3 has 16 residues. The trim removed 3 bases at V and 2 bases at J, leaving 5 bases unmatched. Looked up from germline, CDR1 is ENHRY and CDR2 is SYGVKD. The DNA of the CDR3 is TGTGCCATCAGTGAAAGGGACAGGGAAACCAAAAACATTCAGTACTTC. Its translation is CAISERDRETKNIQYF.

The CDR3 sequence: CASSLTGGHGYTF. Here the CDR3 DNA reads TGTGCCAGCAGTTTAACAGGGGGCCATGGCTACACCTTC. This chain joins TRBV27 and TRBJ1-2; 9 bases are shared with TRBD1. CDR3 length: 13 residues. With V trimmed by 2 bases and J by 6 bases, 1 base remained unmatched. CDR1 is MNHEY, CDR2 SMNVEV, per germline (reference sequence).

The V gene is TRBV12-2, the J gene TRBJ2-7; TRBD1 reflects the table's D call only, with no check against the DNA. TRBV12-2 is deemed a pseudogene. CDR3 length: 14 amino acids. The CDR3 protein is CASRFGQLGCEQYF. Here the CDR3 DNA reads TGTGCAAGTCGCTTCGGACAGCTAGGGTGCGAGCAGTACTTC.

J is TRBJ1-2 and V is TRBV3-1 (or the pseudogene TRBV3-2); 10 bases are a match to TRBD1. Trimming removed 3 bases from V and 4 bases from J; junction bases left unmatched: 5. CDR3 length: 15 residues. From germline, CDR1 is LGHDT and CDR2 YNNKEL (reference sequence). Here the CDR3 DNA reads TGTGCCAGCAGCCAGCCGGGACAGGGGCCCTATGGCTACACCTTC. Its protein is CASSQPGQGPYGYTF.

This clone showed up just a few times. This chain connects TRBV18 to TRBJ1-5; D not certain. The CDR3 length is 14 residues. V was pared by 2 bases and J by 4 bases, with 9 bases between. The germline V gene has CDR1 KGHSH and CDR2 LQKENI. DNA of the CDR3: TGTGCCAGCTCACCAGAGCGCGGTAATCAGCCCCAGCATTTT. Translating gives CASSPERGNQPQHF.

The gene calls are TRBV5-6 and TRBJ1-4; D not certain. Between the trimmed V and J ends, which lost 2 bases and 0 bases, there was a span of 5 bases. CDR3 size: 14 residues. Germline CDR1 SGHDT, CDR2 YYEEEE. CDR3 amino acids: CASSFGATNEKLFF. CDR3 nucleotides: TGTGCCAGCAGCTTCGGAGCAACTAATGAAAAACTGTTTTTT.

The sample holds one count of this clone. The CDR3 DNA reads as TGTGCCAGCTCACTAAACGACGGGATTTACGAGCAGTACTTC. Protein product: CASSLNDGIYEQYF. The rearrangement joins TRBV18 to TRBJ2-7; D might be TRBD2 (5 bases). Looked up from germline, CDR1 is KGHSH and CDR2 is LQKENI. The CDR3 runs to 14 residues. The V end lost 4 bases, the J end lost 4 bases, and 14 bases lay between the germline ends.

V and J are TRBV6-5 and TRBJ2-7, with D perhaps TRBD1 (6 bases). The CDR3 length is 11 residues. CDR1 is MNHEY and CDR2 is SVGAGI in the germline V gene. With 6 bases removed from V and 5 bases from J, the gap between germline ends came to 8 bases. The DNA for the CDR3 is TGTGCCAGCAGGGACAGAAACGAGCAGTACTTC. Translated: CASRDRNEQYF.

V is TRBV20-1 and J is TRBJ1-1; D is undetermined. The germline V gene has CDR1 DFQATT and CDR2 SNEGSKA (reference sequence). V lost 5 bases and J lost 1, with 5 bases in between. The CDR3 consists of 11 residues. CDR3 residues: CSAHRNTEAFF. CDR3 coding DNA: TGCAGTGCTCACAGGAACACTGAAGCTTTCTTT.

The J gene is TRBJ1-1, the V gene TRBV6-6; TRBD1 aligns across 7 bases. V lost 4 bases and J lost 1; bases outside the gene matches: 3. CDR3 length: 14 residues. Germline V lookup: CDR1 MNHNY, CDR2 SVGAGI (reference sequence). DNA for the CDR3: TGTGCCAGCAGTTCCGGGACAGAGAACACTGAAGCTTTCTTT. Protein product: CASSSGTENTEAFF.

The CDR3 bases are TGTGCCAGCAGTTTTCGGCAGGCCGGGGAGCTGTTTTTT. Protein sequence: CASSFRQAGELFF. The chain recombines TRBV12-3 or TRBV12-4 with TRBJ2-2; D call uncertain. The CDR3 length is 13 residues. V was shortened by 3 bases and J by 6 bases, with 8 bases between the two germline ends.

The gene calls are TRBV2 and TRBJ2-2; tentatively, D is TRBD1 (6 bases). Looked up from germline, CDR1 is SNHLY and CDR2 is FYNNEI. V was trimmed by 6 bases and J by 6 bases, leaving 14 bases between them. CDR3 size: 14 residues. In DNA form, the CDR3 reads TGTGCCAGCAGGCCCACCGAGGGGGCCGGGGAGCTGTTTTTT. Translated: CASRPTEGAGELFF.

V and J are TRBV7-2 and TRBJ1-5, with D perhaps TRBD1 (6 bases). CDR3 size: 15 residues. Germline CDR1 reads SGHTA; CDR2 reads FQGNSA. V was pared by 1 base and J by 3 bases, with 10 bases between. The CDR3 nucleotides read TGTGCCAGCAGCTTAGTGGACAGAGACAATCAGCCCCAGCATTTT. Translation gives CASSLVDRDNQPQHF. The variable domain in full, with the rest retrieved from reference TRBV7-2 and TRBJ1-5, is GAGVSQSPSNKVTEKGKDVELRCDPISGHTALYWYRQSLGQGLEFLIYFQGNSAPDKSGLPSDRFSAERTGGSVSTLTIQRTQQEDSAVYLCASSLVDRDNQPQHFGDGTRLSIL.

The gene calls are TRBV19 and TRBJ1-2; 10 nucleotides align to TRBD1. The J segment lost 8 bases and the V segment lost 6 bases, leaving 6 bases of the junction unmatched. The CDR3 loop spans 13 amino acids. Germline V CDR1 and CDR2: LNHDA, SQIVND (reference sequence). Here the CDR3 reads CASRSGTGVGYTF. The CDR3 nucleotides read TGTGCCAGTAGATCGGGGACAGGGGTCGGCTACACCTTC.

The CDR3 sequence is CASSHSRNTEAFF. Written as DNA, the CDR3 is TGTGCCAGCAGCCATTCCAGGAACACTGAAGCTTTCTTT. The rearrangement links TRBV14 to TRBJ1-1; D not certain. This CDR3 spans 13 amino acids. Germline V gene data show CDR1 as SGHDN and CDR2 as FVKESK. V was trimmed by 3 bases and J by 1 base, leaving 6 bases between them.

This chain joins TRBV5-1 and TRBJ1-3, with D unresolved. The V and J ends lost 0 bases and 1 base respectively, with 11 bases between them. The CDR3 length is 16 residues. Per the germline V gene, CDR1 is SGHRS and CDR2 is YFSETQ. This chain's CDR3 is CASSLGQEGSGNTIYF. Written as DNA, the CDR3 is TGCGCCAGCAGCTTGGGCCAGGAGGGATCTGGAAACACCATATATTTT. Full variable domain (outside the CDR3, taken from reference TRBV5-1 and TRBJ1-3): KAGVTQTPRYLIKTRGQQVTLSCSPISGHRSVSWYQQTPGQGLQFLFEYFSETQRNKGNFPGRFSGRQFSNSRSEMNVSTLELGDSALYLCASSLGQEGSGNTIYFGEGSWLTVV.

This chain joins TRBV7-9 and TRBJ1-6, with a weak D call TRBD1 (5 bases). Germline V gene lookup returns CDR1 SEHNR and CDR2 FQNEAQ (reference sequence). The CDR3 runs to 14 residues. The V and J ends lost 4 bases and 7 bases respectively, with 11 bases between them. CDR3: CASSYSGGNSPLHF. The CDR3 region has the DNA TGTGCCAGCAGCTATTCGGGGGGGAATTCACCCCTCCACTTT.

V is TRBV30 and J is TRBJ1-1; tentatively, D is TRBD1 (6 bases). CDR3 length: 14 residues. V dropped 1 base and J dropped 1 base, with 10 bases sitting between them. Germline CDR1 and CDR2: GTSNPN and SVGIG (reference sequence). The CDR3, as DNA: TGTGCCTGGAGTGGGGACACCAAGAACACTGAAGCTTTCTTT. It translates to CAWSGDTKNTEAFF.